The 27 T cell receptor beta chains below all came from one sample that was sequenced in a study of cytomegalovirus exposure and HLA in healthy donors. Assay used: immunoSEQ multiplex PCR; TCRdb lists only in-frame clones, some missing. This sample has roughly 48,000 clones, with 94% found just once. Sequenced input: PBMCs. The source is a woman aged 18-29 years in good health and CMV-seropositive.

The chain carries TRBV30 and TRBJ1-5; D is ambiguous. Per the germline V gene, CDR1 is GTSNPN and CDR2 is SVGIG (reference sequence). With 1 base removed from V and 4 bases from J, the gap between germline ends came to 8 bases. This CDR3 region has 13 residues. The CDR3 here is CAWSATVNQPQHF. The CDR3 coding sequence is TGTGCCTGGAGTGCCACAGTTAATCAGCCCCAGCATTTT. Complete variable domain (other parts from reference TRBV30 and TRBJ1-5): SQTIHQWPATLVQPVGSPLSLECTVEGTSNPNLYWYRQAAGRGLQLLFYSVGIGQISSEVPQNLSASRPQDRQFILSSKKLLLSDSGFYLCAWSATVNQPQHFGDGTRLSIL.

CDR3 loop: CASSLVFSGSVREQYF. The CDR3 DNA sequence: TGTGCCAGCAGCTTAGTCTTTAGCGGGAGCGTTAGAGAGCAGTACTTC. The chain is built from TRBV11-2 and TRBJ2-7; 9 bases are a match to TRBD2. The CDR3 extends over 16 amino acids. V was clipped by 1 base and J by 7 bases; unmatched bases: 11. Germline values: CDR1 SGHAT, CDR2 FQNNGV.

CDR3 region: CASSLGGLAGGSRSVTQYF. CDR3 DNA sequence: TGTGCCAGCAGCTTAGGTGGACTAGCGGGAGGGTCGCGGTCTGTGACCCAGTACTTC. This sequence joins TRBV7-2 and TRBJ2-5, with 15 bases matching TRBD2. CDR3 length: 19 amino acids. Losses at the gene ends were 1 base for V and 7 bases for J; bases not matched to a gene: 13. From germline, CDR1 is SGHTA and CDR2 FQGNSA.

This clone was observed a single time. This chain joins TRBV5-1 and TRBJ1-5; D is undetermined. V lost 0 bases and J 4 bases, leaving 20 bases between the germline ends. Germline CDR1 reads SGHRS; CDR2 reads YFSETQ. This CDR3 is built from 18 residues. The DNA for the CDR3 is TGCGCCAGCAGCTTGGACTCGTGGGTGACGGCACTAAATCAGCCCCAGCATTTT. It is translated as CASSLDSWVTALNQPQHF.

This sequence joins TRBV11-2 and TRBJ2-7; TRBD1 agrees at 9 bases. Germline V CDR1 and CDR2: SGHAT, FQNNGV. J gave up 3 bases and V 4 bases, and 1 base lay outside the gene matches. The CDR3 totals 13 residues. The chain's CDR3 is CASSSDRGYEQYF. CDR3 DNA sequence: TGTGCCAGCAGCTCGGACAGGGGCTACGAGCAGTACTTC.

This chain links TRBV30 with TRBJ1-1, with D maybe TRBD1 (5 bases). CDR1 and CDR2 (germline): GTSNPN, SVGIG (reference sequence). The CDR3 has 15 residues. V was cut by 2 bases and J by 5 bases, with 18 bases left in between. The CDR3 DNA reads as TGTGCCTGGAGTAGGCTGCGGACAACGAGGACTGAAGCTTTCTTT. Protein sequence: CAWSRLRTTRTEAFF.

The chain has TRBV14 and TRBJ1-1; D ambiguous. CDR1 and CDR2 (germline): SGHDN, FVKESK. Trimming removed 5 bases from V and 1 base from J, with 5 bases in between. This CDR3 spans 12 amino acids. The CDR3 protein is CASSIQNTEAFF. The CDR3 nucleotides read TGTGCCAGCAGCATCCAGAACACTGAAGCTTTCTTT.

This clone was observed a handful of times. CDR3 in amino acids: CARSRLSGNTIYF. In DNA form, the CDR3 reads TGTGCCCGGAGCAGACTCTCTGGAAACACCATATATTTT. The V and J genes are TRBV27 and TRBJ1-3; D is uncertain. The V end was cut by 11 bases, the J end by 0 bases, with 11 bases between. Germline CDR1 MNHEY, CDR2 SMNVEV (reference sequence). The CDR3 runs to 13 residues.

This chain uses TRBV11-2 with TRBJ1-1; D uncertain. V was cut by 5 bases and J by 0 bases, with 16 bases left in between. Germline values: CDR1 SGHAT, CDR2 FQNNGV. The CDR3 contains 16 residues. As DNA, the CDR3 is TGTGCCAGCAGCCAACCCGGGTATGGTATGAACACTGAAGCTTTCTTT. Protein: CASSQPGYGMNTEAFF.

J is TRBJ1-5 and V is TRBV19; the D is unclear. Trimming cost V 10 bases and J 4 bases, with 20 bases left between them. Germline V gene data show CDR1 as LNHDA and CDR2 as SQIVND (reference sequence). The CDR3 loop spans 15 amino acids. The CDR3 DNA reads TGTGCCAATACTAGTTCCGGATCTGGAAATCAGCCCCAGCATTTT. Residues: CANTSSGSGNQPQHF.

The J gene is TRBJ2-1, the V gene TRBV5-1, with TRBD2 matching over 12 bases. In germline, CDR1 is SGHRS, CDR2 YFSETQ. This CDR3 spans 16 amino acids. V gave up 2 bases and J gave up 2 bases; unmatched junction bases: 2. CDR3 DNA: TGCGCCAGCAGCTTCCCTAGCGGGAGGGCCTACAATGAGCAGTTCTTC. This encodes CASSFPSGRAYNEQFF.

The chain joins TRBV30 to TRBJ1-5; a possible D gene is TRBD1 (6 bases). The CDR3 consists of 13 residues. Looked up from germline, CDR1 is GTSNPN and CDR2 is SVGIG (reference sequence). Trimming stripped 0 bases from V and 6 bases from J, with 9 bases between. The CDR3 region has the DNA TGTGCCTGGAGTGTACAGGGCGGTCAGCCCCAGCATTTT. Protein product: CAWSVQGGQPQHF.

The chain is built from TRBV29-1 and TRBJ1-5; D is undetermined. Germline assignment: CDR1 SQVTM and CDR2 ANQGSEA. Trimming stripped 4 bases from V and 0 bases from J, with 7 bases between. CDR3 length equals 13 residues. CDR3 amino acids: CSVAPGSNQPQHF. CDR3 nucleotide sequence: TGCAGCGTTGCTCCGGGTAGCAATCAGCCCCAGCATTTT. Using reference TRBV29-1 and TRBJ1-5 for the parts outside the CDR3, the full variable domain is SAVISQKPSRDICQRGTSLTIQCQVDSQVTMMFWYRQQPGQSLTLIATANQGSEATYESGFVIDKFPISRPNLTFSTLTVSNMSPEDSSIYLCSVAPGSNQPQHFGDGTRLSIL.

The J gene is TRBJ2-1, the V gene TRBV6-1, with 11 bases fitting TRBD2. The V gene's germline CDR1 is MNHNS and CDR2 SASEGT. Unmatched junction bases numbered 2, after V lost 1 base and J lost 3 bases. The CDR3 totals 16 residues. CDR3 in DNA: TGTGCCAGCAGTGAAGAGGGACTAGCGGTCTACAATGAGCAGTTCTTC. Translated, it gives CASSEEGLAVYNEQFF.

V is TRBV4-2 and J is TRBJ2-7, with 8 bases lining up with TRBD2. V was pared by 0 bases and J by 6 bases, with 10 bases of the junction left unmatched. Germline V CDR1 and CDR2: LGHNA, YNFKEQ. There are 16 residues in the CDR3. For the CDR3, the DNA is TGTGCCAGCAGCCAAGATTTCACGGGAGGGCCTCGCGAGCAGTACTTC. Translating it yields CASSQDFTGGPREQYF.

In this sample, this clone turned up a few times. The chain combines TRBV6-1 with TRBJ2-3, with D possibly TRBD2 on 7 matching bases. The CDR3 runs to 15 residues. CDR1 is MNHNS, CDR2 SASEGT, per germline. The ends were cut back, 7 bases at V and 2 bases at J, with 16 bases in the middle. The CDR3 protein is CASKGGLGDTDTQYF. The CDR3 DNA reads TGTGCCAGCAAGGGGGGGCTAGGAGACACAGATACGCAGTATTTT.

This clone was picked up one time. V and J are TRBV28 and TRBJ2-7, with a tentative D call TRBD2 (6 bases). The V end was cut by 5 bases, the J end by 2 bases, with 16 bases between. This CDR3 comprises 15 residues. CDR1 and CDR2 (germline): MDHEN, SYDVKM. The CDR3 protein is CASSHRDFTTYEQYF. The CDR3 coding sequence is TGTGCCAGCAGTCACCGGGACTTTACCACCTACGAGCAGTACTTC. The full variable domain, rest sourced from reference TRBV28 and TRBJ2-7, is DVKVTQSSRYLVKRTGEKVFLECVQDMDHENMFWYRQDPGLGLRLIYFSYDVKMKEKGDIPEGYSVSREKKERFSLILESASTNQTSMYLCASSHRDFTTYEQYFGPGTRLTVT.

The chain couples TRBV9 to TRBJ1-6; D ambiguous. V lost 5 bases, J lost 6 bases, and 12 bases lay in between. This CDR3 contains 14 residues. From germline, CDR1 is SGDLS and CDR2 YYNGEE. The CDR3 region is CASRGQEGNSPLHF. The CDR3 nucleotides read TGTGCCAGCAGGGGTCAGGAAGGTAATTCACCCCTCCACTTT.

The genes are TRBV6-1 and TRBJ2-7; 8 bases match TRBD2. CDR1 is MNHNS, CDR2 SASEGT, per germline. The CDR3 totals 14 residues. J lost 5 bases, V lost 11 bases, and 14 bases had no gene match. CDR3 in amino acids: CASLLVAGLNEQYF. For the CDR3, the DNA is TGTGCCTCCCTACTTGTAGCGGGGCTGAACGAGCAGTACTTC.

In DNA, the CDR3 is TGTGCCTGGAACCGAGACAGCGTGGGGGCTTACGAGCAGTACTTC. Translated: CAWNRDSVGAYEQYF. The V call is TRBV30, the J call TRBJ2-7; TRBD1 might be the D (6 bases). The CDR3 consists of 15 residues. Trimming pared 4 bases from V and 4 bases from J, leaving 20 bases between. CDR1 and CDR2 from the germline V gene are GTSNPN and SVGIG (reference sequence).

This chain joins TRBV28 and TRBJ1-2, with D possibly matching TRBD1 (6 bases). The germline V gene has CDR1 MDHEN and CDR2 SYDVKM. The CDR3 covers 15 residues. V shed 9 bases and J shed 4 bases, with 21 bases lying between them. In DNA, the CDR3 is TGTGCCAGTAATGGGGGGGGATGGGACACCTATGGCTACACCTTC. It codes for CASNGGGWDTYGYTF.

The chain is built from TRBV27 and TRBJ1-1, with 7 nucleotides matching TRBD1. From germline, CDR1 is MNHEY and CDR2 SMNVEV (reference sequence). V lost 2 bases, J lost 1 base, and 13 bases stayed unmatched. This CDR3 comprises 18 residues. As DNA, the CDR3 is TGTGCCAGCAGTTTACGTCTGGGACGGGACAGAAAGAACACTGAAGCTTTCTTT. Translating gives CASSLRLGRDRKNTEAFF.

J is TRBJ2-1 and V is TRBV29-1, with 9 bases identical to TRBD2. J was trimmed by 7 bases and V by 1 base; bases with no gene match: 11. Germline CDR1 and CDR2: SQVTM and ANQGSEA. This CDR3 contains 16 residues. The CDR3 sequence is CSVEGGASGTVNEQFF. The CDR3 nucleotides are TGCAGCGTTGAAGGGGGGGCTAGCGGGACGGTTAATGAGCAGTTCTTC.

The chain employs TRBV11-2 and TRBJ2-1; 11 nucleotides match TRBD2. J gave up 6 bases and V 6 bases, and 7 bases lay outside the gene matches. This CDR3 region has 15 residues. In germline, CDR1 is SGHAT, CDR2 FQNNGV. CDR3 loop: CASRRTSGSSNEQFF. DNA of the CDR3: TGTGCCAGCAGGCGAACTAGCGGGAGTTCCAATGAGCAGTTCTTC.

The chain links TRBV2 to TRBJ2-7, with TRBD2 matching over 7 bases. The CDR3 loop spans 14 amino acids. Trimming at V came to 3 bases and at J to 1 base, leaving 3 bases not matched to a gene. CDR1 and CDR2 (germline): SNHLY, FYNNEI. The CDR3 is CASSDIAGSYEQYF. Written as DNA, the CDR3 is TGTGCCAGCAGTGATATAGCGGGTTCCTACGAGCAGTACTTC.

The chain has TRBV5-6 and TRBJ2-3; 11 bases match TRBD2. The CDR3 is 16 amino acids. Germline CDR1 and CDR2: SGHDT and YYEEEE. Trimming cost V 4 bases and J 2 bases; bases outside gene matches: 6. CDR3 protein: CASSLGTSGPTDTQYF. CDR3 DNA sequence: TGTGCCAGCAGCCTTGGGACTAGCGGACCCACAGATACGCAGTATTTT. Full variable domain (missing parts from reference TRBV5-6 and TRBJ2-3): DAGVTQSPTHLIKTRGQQVTLRCSPKSGHDTVSWYQQALGQGPQFIFQYYEEEERQRGNFPDRFSGHQFPNYSSELNVNALLLGDSALYLCASSLGTSGPTDTQYFGPGTRLTVL.

The CDR3 protein is CASRPTGGSGNTIYF. In nucleotides, the CDR3 is TGTGCCAGCAGACCCACAGGGGGCTCTGGAAACACCATATATTTT. The chain joins TRBV28 to TRBJ1-3, with 8 bases lining up with TRBD1. This CDR3 is built from 15 residues. Germline V gene data show CDR1 as MDHEN and CDR2 as SYDVKM. The V gene end was trimmed by 6 bases and the J gene end by 0 bases; junction bases not matched to a gene: 4.